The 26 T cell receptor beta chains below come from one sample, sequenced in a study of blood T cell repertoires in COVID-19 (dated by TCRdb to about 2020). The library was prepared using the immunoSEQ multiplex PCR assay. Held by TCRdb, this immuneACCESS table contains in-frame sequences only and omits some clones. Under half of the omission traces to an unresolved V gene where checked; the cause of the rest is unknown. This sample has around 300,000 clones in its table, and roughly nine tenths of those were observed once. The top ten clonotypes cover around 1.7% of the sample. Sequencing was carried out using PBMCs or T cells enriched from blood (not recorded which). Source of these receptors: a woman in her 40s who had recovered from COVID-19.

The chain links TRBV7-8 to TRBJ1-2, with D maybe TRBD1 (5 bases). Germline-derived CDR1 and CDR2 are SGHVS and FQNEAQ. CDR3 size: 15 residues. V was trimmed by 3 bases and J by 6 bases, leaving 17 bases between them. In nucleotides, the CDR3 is TGTGCCAGCAGCTTTTCGACAGCATCCTTAGATGGCTACACCTTC. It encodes CASSFSTASLDGYTF.

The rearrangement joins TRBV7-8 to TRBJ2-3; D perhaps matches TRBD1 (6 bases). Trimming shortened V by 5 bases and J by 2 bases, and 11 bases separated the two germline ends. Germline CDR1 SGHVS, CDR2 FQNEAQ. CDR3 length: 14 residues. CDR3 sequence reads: CASSADSYTDTQYF. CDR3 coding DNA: TGTGCCAGCAGCGCGGACAGTTACACAGATACGCAGTATTTT.

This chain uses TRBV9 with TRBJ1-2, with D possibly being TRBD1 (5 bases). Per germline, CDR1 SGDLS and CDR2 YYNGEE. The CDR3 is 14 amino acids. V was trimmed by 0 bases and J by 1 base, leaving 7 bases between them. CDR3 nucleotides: TGTGCCAGCAGCGTAGGGGGGGTTAACTATGGCTACACCTTC. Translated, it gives CASSVGGVNYGYTF.

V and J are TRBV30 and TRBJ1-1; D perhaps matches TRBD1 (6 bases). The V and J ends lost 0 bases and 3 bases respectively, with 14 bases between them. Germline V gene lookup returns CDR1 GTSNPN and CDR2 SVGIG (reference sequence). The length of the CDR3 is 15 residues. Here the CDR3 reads CAWSVFRGTYTEAFF. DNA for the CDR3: TGTGCCTGGAGTGTATTCAGGGGCACGTACACTGAAGCTTTCTTT.

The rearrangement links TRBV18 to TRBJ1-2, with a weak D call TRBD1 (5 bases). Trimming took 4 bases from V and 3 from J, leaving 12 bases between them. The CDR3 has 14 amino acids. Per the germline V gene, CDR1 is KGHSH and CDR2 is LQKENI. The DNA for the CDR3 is TGTGCCAGCTCACGGACGGACACAGACTATGGCTACACCTTC. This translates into CASSRTDTDYGYTF.

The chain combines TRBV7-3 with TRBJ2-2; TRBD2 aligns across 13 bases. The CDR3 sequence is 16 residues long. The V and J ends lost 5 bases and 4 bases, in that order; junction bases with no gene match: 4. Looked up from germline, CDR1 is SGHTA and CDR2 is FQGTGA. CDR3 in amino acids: CASSRTSGRGTGELFF. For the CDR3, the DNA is TGTGCCAGCAGCAGGACTAGCGGGAGAGGCACCGGGGAGCTGTTTTTT.

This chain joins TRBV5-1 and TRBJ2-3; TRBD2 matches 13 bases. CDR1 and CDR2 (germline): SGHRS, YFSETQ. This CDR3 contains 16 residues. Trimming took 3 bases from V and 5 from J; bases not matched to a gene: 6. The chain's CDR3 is CASSSGLAGAVDTQYF. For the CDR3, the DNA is TGCGCCAGCAGCTCAGGACTAGCGGGAGCAGTAGATACGCAGTATTTT.

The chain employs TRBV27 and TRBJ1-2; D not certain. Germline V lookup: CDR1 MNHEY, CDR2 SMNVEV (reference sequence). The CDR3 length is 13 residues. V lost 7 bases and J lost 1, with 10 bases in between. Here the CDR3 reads CASNGQINYGYTF. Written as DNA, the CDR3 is TGTGCCAGCAATGGGCAGATTAACTATGGCTACACCTTC.

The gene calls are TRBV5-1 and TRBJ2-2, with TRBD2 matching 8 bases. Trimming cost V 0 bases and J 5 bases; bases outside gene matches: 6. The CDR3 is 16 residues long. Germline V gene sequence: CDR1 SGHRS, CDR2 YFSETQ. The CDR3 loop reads CASSLDPAGATGELFF. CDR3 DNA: TGCGCCAGCAGCTTGGATCCAGCGGGGGCTACCGGGGAGCTGTTTTTT.

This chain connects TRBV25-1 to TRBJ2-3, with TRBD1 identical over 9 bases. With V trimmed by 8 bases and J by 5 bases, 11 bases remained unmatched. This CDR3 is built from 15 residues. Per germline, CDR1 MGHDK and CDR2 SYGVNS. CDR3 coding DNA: TGTGCCAGCCACCGTGGACAGGGGAGGGGAGATACGCAGTATTTT. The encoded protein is CASHRGQGRGDTQYF.

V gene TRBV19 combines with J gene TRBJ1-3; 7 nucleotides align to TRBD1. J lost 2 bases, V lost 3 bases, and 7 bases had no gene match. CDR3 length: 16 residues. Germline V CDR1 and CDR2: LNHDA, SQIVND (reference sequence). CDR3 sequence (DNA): TGTGCCAGTAGTATCGGGGGACAGCATACTGGAAACACCATATATTTT. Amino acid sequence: CASSIGGQHTGNTIYF.

CDR3 sequence: CASSLVGGARETQYF. The CDR3 DNA reads as TGTGCCAGCAGCTTAGTCGGGGGGGCCCGGGAGACCCAGTACTTC. The genes are TRBV7-9 and TRBJ2-5, with TRBD2 identical over 8 bases. The CDR3 is 15 residues long. Losses at the gene ends were 1 base for V and 5 bases for J; bases not matched to a gene: 6. The germline gives CDR1 SEHNR, CDR2 FQNEAQ (reference sequence).

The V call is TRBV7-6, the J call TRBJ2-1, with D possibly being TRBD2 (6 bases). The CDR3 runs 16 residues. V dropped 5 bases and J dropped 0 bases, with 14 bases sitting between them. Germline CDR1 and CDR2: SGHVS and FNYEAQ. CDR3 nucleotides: TGTGCCAGCAGCCCAGGAGCGGGCGCCTCCTACAATGAGCAGTTCTTC. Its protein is CASSPGAGASYNEQFF.

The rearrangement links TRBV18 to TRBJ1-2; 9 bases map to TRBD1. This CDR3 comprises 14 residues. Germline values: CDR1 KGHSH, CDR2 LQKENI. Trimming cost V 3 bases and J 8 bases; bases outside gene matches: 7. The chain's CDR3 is CASSPTGGIDGYTF. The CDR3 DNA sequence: TGTGCCAGCTCACCCACAGGGGGCATCGACGGCTACACCTTC.

CDR3 DNA sequence: TGCAGTGCTAGTTCTGGACTAGTCACCGGGGAGCTGTTTTTT. It specifies CSASSGLVTGELFF. The gene calls are TRBV20-1 and TRBJ2-2; the match to TRBD2 covers 7 bases. Germline V gene sequence: CDR1 DFQATT, CDR2 SNEGSKA (reference sequence). The ends lost 3 bases at V and 4 bases at J; junction bases unmatched: 5. This CDR3 is built from 14 residues.

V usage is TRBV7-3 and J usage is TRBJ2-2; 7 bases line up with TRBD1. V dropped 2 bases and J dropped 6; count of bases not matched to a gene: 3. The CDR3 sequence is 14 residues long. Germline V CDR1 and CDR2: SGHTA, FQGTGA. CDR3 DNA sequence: TGTGCCAGCAGCTTAGTGCAGGGGGCCGGGGAGCTGTTTTTT. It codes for CASSLVQGAGELFF.

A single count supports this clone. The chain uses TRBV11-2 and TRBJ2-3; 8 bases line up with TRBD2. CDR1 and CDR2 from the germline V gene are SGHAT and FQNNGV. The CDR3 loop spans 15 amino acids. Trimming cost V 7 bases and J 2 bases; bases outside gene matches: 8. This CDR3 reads CASIKLAGNTDTQYF. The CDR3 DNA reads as TGTGCCAGCATCAAATTAGCGGGAAACACAGATACGCAGTATTTT.

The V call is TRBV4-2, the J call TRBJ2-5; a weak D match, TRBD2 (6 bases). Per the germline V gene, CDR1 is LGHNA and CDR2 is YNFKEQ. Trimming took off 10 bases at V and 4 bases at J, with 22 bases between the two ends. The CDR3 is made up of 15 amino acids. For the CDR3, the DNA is TGTGCCACCACACGGGGGTCCCGCTCTTCAGAGACCCAGTACTTC. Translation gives CATTRGSRSSETQYF.

This chain's CDR3 is CASSVSGRAPGAGELFF. As DNA, the CDR3 is TGTGCCAGCAGCGTTAGCGGGAGGGCCCCAGGGGCCGGGGAGCTGTTTTTT. V and J are TRBV9 and TRBJ2-2, with 11 bases lining up with TRBD2. CDR3 length equals 17 residues. The germline CDR1 and CDR2 sequences are SGDLS and YYNGEE. The V gene end was trimmed by 2 bases and the J gene end by 6 bases; junction bases not matched to a gene: 9.

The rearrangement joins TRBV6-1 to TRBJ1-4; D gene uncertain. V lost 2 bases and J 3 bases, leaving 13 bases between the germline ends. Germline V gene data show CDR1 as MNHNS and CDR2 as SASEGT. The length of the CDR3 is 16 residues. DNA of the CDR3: TGTGCCAGCAGTGAACCTGGGAACGGGGCTAATGAAAAACTGTTTTTT. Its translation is CASSEPGNGANEKLFF.

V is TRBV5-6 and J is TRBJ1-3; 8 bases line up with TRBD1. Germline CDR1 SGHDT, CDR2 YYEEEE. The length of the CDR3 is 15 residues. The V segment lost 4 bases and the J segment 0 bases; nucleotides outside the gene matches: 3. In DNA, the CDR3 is TGTGCCAGCAGCCCCGGGACAGGCTCTGGAAACACCATATATTTT. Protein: CASSPGTGSGNTIYF.

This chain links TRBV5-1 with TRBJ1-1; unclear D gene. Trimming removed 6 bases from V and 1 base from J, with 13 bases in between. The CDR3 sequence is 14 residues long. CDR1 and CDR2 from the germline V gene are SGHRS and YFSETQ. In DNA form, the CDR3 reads TGCGCCAGCACCGCGGGGTCCACGAACACTGAAGCTTTCTTT. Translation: CASTAGSTNTEAFF.

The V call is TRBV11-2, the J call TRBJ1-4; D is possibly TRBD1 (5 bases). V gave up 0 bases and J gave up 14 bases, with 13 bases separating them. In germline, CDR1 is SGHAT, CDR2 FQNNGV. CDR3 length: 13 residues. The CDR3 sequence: CASSLDLGGLLFF. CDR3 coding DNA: TGTGCCAGCAGCTTAGATTTGGGGGGACTGCTGTTTTTT.

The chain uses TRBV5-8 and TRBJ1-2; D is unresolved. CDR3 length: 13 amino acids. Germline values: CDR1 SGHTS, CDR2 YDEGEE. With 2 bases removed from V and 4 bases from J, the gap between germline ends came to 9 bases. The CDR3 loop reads CASSFNAGYGYTF. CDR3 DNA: TGTGCCAGCAGCTTCAACGCCGGCTATGGCTACACCTTC.

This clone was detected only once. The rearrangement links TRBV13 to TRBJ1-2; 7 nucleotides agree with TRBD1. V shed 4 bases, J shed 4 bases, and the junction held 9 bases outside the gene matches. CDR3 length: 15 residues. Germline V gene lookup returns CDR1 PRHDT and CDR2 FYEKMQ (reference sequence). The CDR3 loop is CASSSTGVTGYGYTF. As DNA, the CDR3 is TGTGCCAGCAGCTCTACAGGGGTCACGGGCTATGGCTACACCTTC.

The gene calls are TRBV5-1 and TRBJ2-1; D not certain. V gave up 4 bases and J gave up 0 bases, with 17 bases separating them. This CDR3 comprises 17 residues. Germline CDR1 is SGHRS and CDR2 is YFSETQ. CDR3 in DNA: TGCGCCAGCAGCCCTGCACCTGGCGGAAGCTCCTACAATGAGCAGTTCTTC. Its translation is CASSPAPGGSSYNEQFF. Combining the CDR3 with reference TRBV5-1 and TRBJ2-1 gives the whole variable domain KAGVTQTPRYLIKTRGQQVTLSCSPISGHRSVSWYQQTPGQGLQFLFEYFSETQRNKGNFPGRFSGRQFSNSRSEMNVSTLELGDSALYLCASSPAPGGSSYNEQFFGPGTRLTVL.